The next 10 T cell receptor beta chains were all read from a single sample in a study of cytomegalovirus exposure and HLA in healthy donors. PCR employed 60 Vbeta and 13 Jbeta primers. The repertoire was sequenced with immunoSEQ multiplex PCR; TCRdb's copy has only in-frame clones and lacks some. The sample holds just over 150,000 clones; around 76% are singletons and the top ten take over 6%. Specimen: PBMCs. These receptors were collected from a man aged 40-49 years in good health and CMV-seropositive.

The chain uses TRBV19 and TRBJ2-5; 8 bases agree with TRBD2. The length of the CDR3 is 12 residues. Germline values: CDR1 LNHDA, CDR2 SQIVND (reference sequence). The J segment lost 1 base and the V segment lost 8 bases, leaving 0 bases of the junction unmatched. CDR3 coding DNA: TGTGCCAGTGCGGGGGGCCAAGAGACCCAGTACTTC. Translated: CASAGGQETQYF.

This rearrangement joins TRBV5-1 to TRBJ1-1, with D unclear. The V end lost 1 base, the J end lost 0 bases, and 7 bases lay between the germline ends. The germline CDR1 and CDR2 sequences are SGHRS and YFSETQ. The CDR3 length is 14 residues. CDR3 coding DNA: TGCGCCAGCAGCTTGACCAGGTTGAACACTGAAGCTTTCTTT. Its protein is CASSLTRLNTEAFF.

V gene TRBV19 combines with J gene TRBJ1-5, with TRBD1 as a possible D gene (6 bases). Trimming removed 7 bases from V and 6 bases from J, with 19 bases in between. This CDR3 spans 15 amino acids. The germline gives CDR1 LNHDA, CDR2 SQIVND (reference sequence). CDR3 sequence: CASTPTGRAGQPQHF. The CDR3 nucleotides read TGTGCCAGTACCCCAACAGGGAGAGCCGGTCAGCCCCAGCATTTT.

The gene calls are TRBV7-2 and TRBJ1-1, with 7 bases that match TRBD1. Germline V lookup: CDR1 SGHTA, CDR2 FQGNSA. There are 15 residues in the CDR3. Trimming removed 1 base from V and 1 base from J; junction bases left unmatched: 3. CDR3 region: CASSLGTGGNTEAFF. The CDR3 region has the DNA TGTGCCAGCAGCTTAGGGACAGGAGGGAACACTGAAGCTTTCTTT.

J is TRBJ2-7 and V is TRBV5-6, with D possibly being TRBD1 (5 bases). There are 14 residues in the CDR3. Germline CDR1 reads SGHDT; CDR2 reads YYEEEE. Trimming removed 3 bases from V and 0 bases from J, with 10 bases in between. The CDR3 DNA sequence: TGTGCCAGCAGCTCGACAGCGATCTCCTACGAGCAGTACTTC. It specifies CASSSTAISYEQYF.

This clone is a singleton in its sample. The chain carries TRBV4-1 and TRBJ1-3, with D possibly matching TRBD1 (6 bases). Between the trimmed V and J ends, which lost 6 bases and 0 bases, there was a span of 12 bases. Germline V CDR1 and CDR2: MGHRA, YSYEKL. CDR3 length: 15 residues. In nucleotides, the CDR3 is TGCGCCAGCAGTTTCGGACAGCTCTCTGGAAACACCATATATTTT. Its protein is CASSFGQLSGNTIYF.

This clone has more than one count but fewer than ten. The rearrangement links TRBV6-5 to TRBJ2-5; the match to TRBD2 covers 8 bases. V shed 2 bases, J shed 5 bases, and the junction held 10 bases outside the gene matches. Germline V gene sequence: CDR1 MNHEY, CDR2 SVGAGI. This CDR3 has 16 residues. The CDR3 DNA follows: TGTGCCAGCAGTTACGGGAGCGGGGGCGGGCACGAGACCCAGTACTTC. It specifies CASSYGSGGGHETQYF.

This clone has just one count. The CDR3 DNA reads as TGTGCCAGCAGCCTTTTAGACCTACAGGAGCAGTACTTC. It is translated as CASSLLDLQEQYF. The V call is TRBV7-9, the J call TRBJ2-7; D is unclear. The CDR3 sequence is 13 residues long. V was trimmed by 5 bases and J by 7 bases, leaving 15 bases between them. In germline, CDR1 is SEHNR, CDR2 FQNEAQ (reference sequence).

The chain uses TRBV11-3 and TRBJ2-5; tentatively, D is TRBD1 (6 bases). The CDR3 extends over 14 amino acids. The V gene lost 5 bases and the J gene lost 5 bases, with 15 bases spanning the gap. Per the germline V gene, CDR1 is SGHNT and CDR2 is YENEEA. CDR3 sequence: CASSPDSMWETQYF. The CDR3 nucleotides read TGTGCCAGCAGCCCGGACAGTATGTGGGAGACCCAGTACTTC.

This chain uses TRBV7-6 with TRBJ2-5; D ambiguous. Germline V gene data show CDR1 as SGHVS and CDR2 as FNYEAQ. This CDR3 has 13 amino acids. The V end lost 5 bases, the J end lost 5 bases, and 12 bases lay between the germline ends. In DNA form, the CDR3 reads TGTGCCAGCAGCGTTAGCTGGTCGGAGACCCAGTACTTC. Translating gives CASSVSWSETQYF.